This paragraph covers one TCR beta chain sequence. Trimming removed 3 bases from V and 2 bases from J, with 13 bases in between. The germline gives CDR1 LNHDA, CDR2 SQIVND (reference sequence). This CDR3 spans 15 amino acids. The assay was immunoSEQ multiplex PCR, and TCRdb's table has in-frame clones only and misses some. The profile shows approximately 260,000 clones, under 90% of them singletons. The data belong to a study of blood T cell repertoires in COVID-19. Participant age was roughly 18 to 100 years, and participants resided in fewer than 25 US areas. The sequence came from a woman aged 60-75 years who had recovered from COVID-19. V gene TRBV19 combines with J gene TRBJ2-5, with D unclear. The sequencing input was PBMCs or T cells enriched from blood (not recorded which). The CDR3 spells CASSISAGQQETQYF. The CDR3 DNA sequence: TGTGCCAGTAGTATTTCGGCAGGTCAACAAGAGACCCAGTACTTC.